A selection of T cell receptor beta chains follows, all from one sample in a study of cytomegalovirus exposure and HLA in healthy donors. Libraries were prepared by immunoSEQ multiplex PCR; TCRdb keeps only in-frame clonotypes and omits some of them. The table has 120,000 or so clones, 80% seen once; the top ten hold over 0.2%. Specimen: PBMCs. These receptors all stem from a man aged 45-65 years in good health and CMV-seronegative. CDR3s leave out the opening cysteine and the closing phenylalanine or tryptophan. The order of the fields is V gene, CDR3 length, CDR3 protein.

V: TRBV5-1
length: 12
CDR3: ASSTTGTGKGYT

V: TRBV28
length: 10
CDR3: ASNPPNYGYI

V: TRBV6-5
length: 12
CDR3: ASRPGNANYGYT

V: TRBV7-8
length: 12
CDR3: ASSLGVSQETQY

V: TRBV25-1
length: 11
CDR3: ASSDRGTNEQY

V: TRBV9
length: 12
CDR3: ASSVRGWNTEAF

V: TRBV5-1
length: 12
CDR3: ASKKGAKDEKLF

V: TRBV28
length: 13
CDR3: ASSLTSGWGGEQY

V: TRBV5-1
length: 13
CDR3: ASSYDGQGIYGYT

V: TRBV7-2
length: 12
CDR3: ASSFFGVGGELF

V: TRBV4-2
length: 12
CDR3: ASSSGEATGELF

V: TRBV5-1
length: 12
CDR3: ASSPGTGDEKLF

V: TRBV5-4
length: 10
CDR3: ASSLAGGPQH

V: TRBV9
length: 12
CDR3: ASQDRGLIGELF

V: TRBV6-5
length: 12
CDR3: ASSYSAGLQTQY

V: TRBV9
length: 14
CDR3: ASSVANLGGSDGYT

V: TRBV7-2
length: 13
CDR3: ASSLDRGMNYGYT

V: TRBV7-6
length: 12
CDR3: ASSLGSGRGTQY

V: TRBV11-3
length: 15
CDR3: ASSLPPRQGRNGELF